This T cell receptor beta chain was obtained from a study of T cells in Graves' hyperthyroidism and ophthalmopathy. Amplification of TCR beta CDR3 regions was performed using RNA transcripts as template. During a first-round RT-PCR of the TCR CDR3, the HTBI primer set was used. TCRdb reanalysed the multiplex PCR reads using MiXCR and keeps one entry per CDR3 protein. The repertoire holds hundreds of thousands of distinct CDR3 sequences, with around 45% as singletons. To note about this clonotype: Its antigen is currently unknown.

Trimming stripped 1 base from V and 6 bases from J, with 13 bases between. Germline V lookup: CDR1 DFQATT, CDR2 SNEGSKA (reference sequence). The CDR3 covers 14 residues. Study observations and caveats: Most expanded thyroid clonotypes above 0.001 also appeared in blood.

This rearrangement joins TRBV20-1 to TRBJ1-5; D not resolved. The sequencing sample was made of peripheral blood or thyroid tissue (not recorded which). The TCR was taken from a woman younger than 35 with Graves' hyperthyroidism. The CDR3 here is CSARVGLSGQPQHF. The CDR3 DNA reads as TGCAGTGCTAGAGTCGGCCTTTCGGGTCAGCCCCAGCATTTT.